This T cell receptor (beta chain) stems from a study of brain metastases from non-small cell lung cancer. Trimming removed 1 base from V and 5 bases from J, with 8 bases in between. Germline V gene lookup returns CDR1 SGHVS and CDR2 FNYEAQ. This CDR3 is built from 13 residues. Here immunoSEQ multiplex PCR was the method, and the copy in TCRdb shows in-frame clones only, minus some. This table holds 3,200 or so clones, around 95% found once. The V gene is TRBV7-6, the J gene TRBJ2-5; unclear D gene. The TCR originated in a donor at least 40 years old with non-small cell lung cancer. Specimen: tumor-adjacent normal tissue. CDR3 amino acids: CASSLVHGETQYF. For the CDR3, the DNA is TGTGCCAGCAGCTTAGTGCATGGGGAGACCCAGTACTTC.